Listed here are 26 T cell receptor beta chains from one sample, sequenced in a study of T cells in women clearing cervical HPV infection (dated by TCRdb to the late 2010s). The receptor library was made with the immunoSEQ multiplex PCR assay. Imported from immuneACCESS, the table was reduced by TCRdb to in-frame sequences with V and J called. These copies leave out some clones; in studies compared against another copy, an unresolved V gene accounts for under half, and the cause of the remainder is not known. For this sample, the table gives tens of thousands of clones. Less than 40% of the sample belongs to the ten largest clones. Sample: blood buffy coat. The receptors here all came from a woman between 18 and 69 years old with a cervical HPV16 infection that either progressed to CIN3+ or cleared (not recorded which).

Comments on this clone: The read ends 3 residues early relative to the CDR3; the germline J gene fills the gap. The chain uses TRBV7-8 and TRBJ2-7, with D possibly TRBD1 on 6 matching bases. In germline, CDR1 is SGHVS, CDR2 FQNEAQ. The V end was cut by 7 bases, the J end by 2 bases, with 12 bases between. The CDR3 spans 13 residues. CDR3 DNA (partial): TGTGCCAGCACCCCGGACAGAGCCTACGAG. Translated, it gives CASTPDRAYE. The entire CDR3 protein reads CASTPDRAYEQYF. Drawing the rest from reference TRBV7-8 and TRBJ2-7, the complete variable domain is GAGVSQSPRYKVAKRGQDVALRCDPISGHVSLFWYQQALGQGPEFLTYFQNEAQLDKSGLPSDRFFAERPEGSVSTLKIQRTQQEDSAVYLCASTPDRAYEQYFGPGTRLTVT.

The CDR3 sequence: CASSPSSPYEQYF. CDR3 DNA, as far as it was read: TGTGCCAGCTCACCATCATCCCCCTACGAG. The chain is built from TRBV18 and TRBJ2-7, with D uncertain. The read stops 3 residues short of the end of the CDR3; the missing end is completed from the germline J gene. The CDR3 runs 13 residues. V was trimmed by 2 bases and J by 2 bases, leaving 7 bases between them. Germline V lookup: CDR1 KGHSH, CDR2 LQKENI.

On this clone itself: Sequencing ends 3 residues short of the CDR3 end; the germline J gene provides the rest. The chain couples TRBV7-3 to TRBJ2-7; 14 bases map to TRBD2. J lost 3 bases, V lost 1 base, and 11 bases had no gene match. Germline V gives CDR1 SGHTA, CDR2 FQGTGA. CDR3 length: 19 residues. The sequenced part of the CDR3 DNA is TGTGCCAGCAGCTTAAGTGTCCCCGGGACTAGCGGGAGAATCTACGAG. Encoded protein: CASSLSVPGTSGRIYE. The whole CDR3 sequence is CASSLSVPGTSGRIYEQYF.

A remark on this clone: The observed sequence ends 3 residues before the CDR3 terminus, with the missing tail filled in from the germline J gene. The V gene is TRBV20-1, the J gene TRBJ2-2; weak D call: TRBD2 (7 bases). Germline values: CDR1 DFQATT, CDR2 SNEGSKA (reference sequence). Trimming removed 5 bases at V and 4 bases at J, with 14 bases between. The CDR3 sequence is 14 residues long. The CDR3 protein is CSAPSGGTTGELFF. The CDR3 bases that were read are TGCAGTGCTCCTTCGGGGGGCACCACCGGGGAG.

Of note for this clone: Read coverage stops 3 residues before the CDR3 terminus; the germline J gene supplies the remainder. The chain has TRBV10-1 and TRBJ2-1; 7 bases line up with TRBD1. The V gene's germline CDR1 is WNHNN and CDR2 SYGVQD (reference sequence). The CDR3 has 14 amino acids. J lost 6 bases, V lost 3 bases, and 5 bases had no gene match. CDR3 DNA (partial): TGCGCCAGCAGTGATGGGACAGTACGCAATGAG. Translated, it gives CASSDGTVRNE. The whole CDR3 protein is CASSDGTVRNEQFF.

Note on this clone: The read stops 3 residues short of the end of the CDR3; the missing end is completed from the germline J gene. The chain carries TRBV7-9 and TRBJ1-4; 8 nucleotides align to TRBD1. Germline V gene data show CDR1 as SEHNR and CDR2 as FQNEAQ (reference sequence). Trimming removed 4 bases from V and 8 bases from J; junction bases left unmatched: 6. This CDR3 is built from 14 residues. The sequenced part of the CDR3 DNA is TGTGCCAGCAGCTCCTCAGGGGGCTGGGAAAAA. It codes for CASSSSGGWEK. The CDR3 reads in full as CASSSSGGWEKLFF.

The CDR3 DNA, read in part, is TGTGCCAGCAGCCGAAGTGTTACAGGGACCATTGGTGATTCACCC. Translated: CASSRSVTGTIGDSP. The complete CDR3 sequence is CASSRSVTGTIGDSPLHF. The gene calls are TRBV7-6 and TRBJ1-6; possibly TRBD1 for D (6 bases). The read halts 3 residues ahead of the CDR3 end, with the missing end drawn from the germline J gene. CDR1 is SGHVS, CDR2 FNYEAQ, per germline. The CDR3 sequence is 18 residues long. Trimming pared 5 bases from V and 8 bases from J, leaving 25 bases between.

CDR3 protein: CASSLRLRSGKGYTF. The sequenced part of the CDR3 DNA is TGTGCCAGCAGCTTACGACTAAGGTCAGGTAAGGGC. The rearrangement links TRBV7-9 to TRBJ1-2, with D unresolved. The read finishes 3 residues shy of the CDR3 end, and the germline J gene is used to complete it. The CDR3 sequence is 15 residues long. Germline assignment: CDR1 SEHNR and CDR2 FQNEAQ (reference sequence).

Regarding this clone: The read finishes 3 residues shy of the CDR3 end, and the germline J gene is used to complete it. V gene TRBV10-3 combines with J gene TRBJ2-3; D is possibly TRBD1 (5 bases). Per germline, CDR1 ENHRY and CDR2 SYGVKD. The CDR3 runs to 14 residues. The germline V and J ends were trimmed by 0 bases and 5 bases, with 9 bases remaining between them. The CDR3 here is CAISESSRGDTQYF. The DNA read from the CDR3 is TGTGCCATCAGTGAGTCCTCTAGGGGAGATACG.

Concerning this clone: The DNA ends 3 residues before the CDR3 does, and the rest of the CDR3 is filled in from the germline J gene. The gene calls are TRBV6-2 or TRBV6-3 and TRBJ2-7; the D gene is possibly TRBD2 (5 bases). CDR3 length: 16 amino acids. Trimming removed 0 bases from V and 1 base from J, with 13 bases in between. Germline-derived CDR1 and CDR2 are MNHEY and SVGEGT. The CDR3 loop reads CASSYSSGKLSYEQYF. The CDR3 DNA, read in part, is TGTGCCAGCAGTTACTCGAGCGGAAAACTTTCCTACGAG.

Of note for this clone: The read gets to within 3 residues of the CDR3 end, and the germline J gene fills in the rest. The rearrangement joins TRBV11-3 to TRBJ2-3; 8 positions match TRBD2. CDR1 and CDR2 (germline): SGHNT, YENEEA. V gave up 8 bases and J gave up 0 bases; unmatched junction bases: 4. The CDR3 totals 14 residues. The sequenced part of the CDR3 DNA is TGTGCCAGCGCACTAGCGGCTAGCACAGATACG. Translated: CASALAASTDT. The whole CDR3 is CASALAASTDTQYF.

As concerns this clone: The sequenced fragment ends 3 residues before the CDR3 boundary, so the rest is inferred from the germline J gene. V is TRBV6-2 or TRBV6-3 and J is TRBJ2-3; a possible D gene is TRBD2 (6 bases). Trimming removed 6 bases at V and 6 bases at J, with 19 bases between. CDR1 is MNHEY and CDR2 is SVGEGT in the germline V gene. This CDR3 comprises 15 residues. CDR3 DNA, as far as it was read: TGTGCCAGCAGCGCCCAGATGGGTGGGGGGGATACG. This sequence encodes CASSAQMGGGDT. The whole CDR3 sequence is CASSAQMGGGDTQYF.

Of note for this clone: The read finishes 3 residues shy of the CDR3 end, and the germline J gene is used to complete it. The rearrangement links TRBV30 to TRBJ1-5; no clear D. This CDR3 is 16 amino acids long. Germline V gives CDR1 GTSNPN, CDR2 SVGIG (reference sequence). V lost 0 bases, J lost 1 base, and 13 bases lay in between. The CDR3 bases that were read are TGTGCCTGGAGTGTGGGTGGGCAGACGAGCAATCAGCCC. This gives the protein CAWSVGGQTSNQP. The CDR3 in its entirety is CAWSVGGQTSNQPQHF.

Regarding this clone: The read gets to within 3 residues of the CDR3 end, and the germline J gene fills in the rest. The chain couples TRBV5-1 to TRBJ1-2; D may be TRBD1 (6 bases). Germline V lookup: CDR1 SGHRS, CDR2 YFSETQ. The CDR3 is 15 amino acids. V shed 0 bases and J shed 4 bases, with 13 bases lying between them. CDR3 in amino acids: CASSLGQGFGYGYTF. CDR3 DNA (partial): TGCGCCAGCAGCTTGGGGCAGGGGTTCGGCTATGGC.

Turning to this clone: A junction end diverges from the germline sequence, so it may reflect a read error. The read ends 3 residues before the CDR3 terminus; that terminus is restored from the germline J gene. Other nucleotide sequences from this sample produce the same CDR3. The chain is built from TRBV7-3 and TRBJ1-3; D is possibly TRBD1 (5 bases). This CDR3 contains 15 residues. Germline V CDR1 and CDR2: SGHTA, FQGTGA. The CDR3: CASSAQQGPGNTIYF. The sequenced CDR3 bases are TGTGCCAGCAGCGCCCAGCAGGGCCCCGGAAACACG.

With respect to this clone: The read comes to an end 3 residues before the CDR3 does, leaving the germline J gene to fill in the end. The chain couples TRBV6-2 or TRBV6-3 to TRBJ2-5, with 8 bases that match TRBD2. Germline lookup yields CDR1 MNHEY and CDR2 SVGEGT. With 7 bases clipped from V and 0 bases from J, the junction kept 7 bases outside the gene matches. The CDR3 is made up of 15 amino acids. CDR3 DNA, as far as it was read: TGTGCCAGCACCGATCTAGCGGGCAACCAAGAGACC. Protein sequence: CASTDLAGNQET. The entire CDR3 reads CASTDLAGNQETQYF.

As for this clone: The sequence runs out 3 residues before the end of the CDR3; the remainder is reconstructed from the germline J gene. The V gene is TRBV7-2, the J gene TRBJ2-7, with D unclear. The length of the CDR3 is 13 residues. From germline, CDR1 is SGHTA and CDR2 FQGNSA. V lost 8 bases, J lost 5 bases, and 16 bases lay in between. The CDR3 bases that were read are TGTGCCAGCGGCAGTTACGTTACCCACGAG. It is translated as CASGSYVTHE. The entire CDR3 is CASGSYVTHEQYF.

Comment on this clone: Read sequence stops 3 residues before the CDR3 end, and the germline J gene provides the missing end. This chain joins TRBV7-8 and TRBJ2-3, with 7 bases fitting TRBD1. Looked up from germline, CDR1 is SGHVS and CDR2 is FQNEAQ. The CDR3 runs 15 residues. CDR3 DNA, as far as it was read: TGTGCCAGCAGCTTTGGGACAGCCTACCAAGAGACG. It specifies CASSFGTAYQET. The CDR3 in full is CASSFGTAYQETQYF. The full variable domain, completed using reference TRBV7-8 and TRBJ2-3, is GAGVSQSPRYKVAKRGQDVALRCDPISGHVSLFWYQQALGQGPEFLTYFQNEAQLDKSGLPSDRFFAERPEGSVSTLKIQRTQQEDSAVYLCASSFGTAYQETQYFGPGTRLTVL.

As to this clone: The read is 3 residues too short to cover the CDR3 end, so that end is filled in from the germline J gene. The V and J genes are TRBV13 and TRBJ2-7, with 7 nucleotides matching TRBD2. Trimming took 2 bases from V and 6 from J; bases not matched to a gene: 13. Germline V gene lookup returns CDR1 PRHDT and CDR2 FYEKMQ (reference sequence). This CDR3 is built from 16 residues. The CDR3 loop reads CASSLQRGLFQIEQYF. The sequenced CDR3 bases are TGTGCCAGCAGCTTACAGCGGGGCTTGTTTCAGATCGAG.

On this clone itself: The read ends 3 residues shy of where the CDR3 ends; the end is completed using the germline J gene. J is TRBJ2-3 and V is TRBV7-3; TRBD2 is a possible D gene (6 bases). This CDR3 comprises 15 residues. Germline V CDR1 and CDR2: SGHTA, FQGTGA. The V and J ends lost 1 base and 3 bases respectively, with 11 bases between them. CDR3 residues: CASSLIPSDTDTQYF. The covered CDR3 bases are TGTGCCAGCAGCTTAATACCTAGCGATACAGATACG.

The CDR3 sequence: CASSLLENYGYTF. CDR3 DNA (partial): TGCGCCAGCAGCTTGTTAGAGAACTATGGC. The J gene is TRBJ1-2, the V gene TRBV5-1; no firm D call. The CDR3 goes on 3 residues after the read ends, and that part is filled in from the germline J gene. The CDR3 sequence is 13 residues long. The germline V gene has CDR1 SGHRS and CDR2 YFSETQ. Trimming stripped 1 base from V and 2 bases from J, with 6 bases between.

Worth noting for this clone: Coverage ceases 3 residues before the CDR3 finishes, and the germline J gene fills in the end. The chain recombines TRBV7-3 with TRBJ2-5; D is perhaps TRBD2 (6 bases). The V gene lost 5 bases and the J gene lost 7 bases, with 11 bases spanning the gap. CDR3 length: 12 amino acids. CDR1 and CDR2 from the germline V gene are SGHTA and FQGTGA. The sequenced CDR3 bases are TGTGCCAGCAGCCACCCCGGGGGGACC. Translation: CASSHPGGT. The CDR3 in its entirety is CASSHPGGTQYF.

Details on this clone: The CDR3 end falls 3 residues outside the read, so it is completed with the germline J gene. This chain links TRBV6-2 or TRBV6-3 with TRBJ2-7, with 9 positions matching TRBD2. The CDR3 totals 15 residues. After removal of 2 bases from V and 2 bases from J, the junction contained 4 bases not matched to a gene. Germline CDR1 and CDR2: MNHEY and SVGEGT. The DNA read from the CDR3 is TGTGCCAGCAGTTACACTAGCGGGTATGCCTACGAG. Residues: CASSYTSGYAYE. The full-length CDR3 reads as CASSYTSGYAYEQYF.

Turning to this clone: The read ends 3 residues shy of where the CDR3 ends; the end is completed using the germline J gene. This chain connects TRBV11-3 to TRBJ2-1; D ambiguous. Germline V gives CDR1 SGHNT, CDR2 YENEEA. V was clipped by 4 bases and J by 8 bases, with 9 bases between them. The CDR3 is 12 amino acids. The CDR3 DNA, read in part, is TGTGCCAGCAGCTCCCAAATCCATGAG. Residues: CASSSQIHE. The CDR3, in full, reads CASSSQIHEQFF.

Worth noting for this clone: The sequence runs out 3 residues before the end of the CDR3; the remainder is reconstructed from the germline J gene. The rearrangement joins TRBV30 to TRBJ1-2; D remains ambiguous. This CDR3 has 13 amino acids. V was trimmed by 0 bases and J by 4 bases, leaving 9 bases between them. Looked up from germline, CDR1 is GTSNPN and CDR2 is SVGIG (reference sequence). CDR3 residues: CAWSVPLTYGYTF. The part of the CDR3 DNA that was read is TGTGCCTGGAGTGTTCCCCTAACCTATGGC.

In regard to this clone: The missing CDR3 end, 3 residues past where the read stops, is filled in from the germline J gene. The V call is TRBV20-1, the J call TRBJ2-7; 10 nucleotides line up with TRBD2. Germline CDR1 reads DFQATT; CDR2 reads SNEGSKA (reference sequence). The CDR3 contains 16 residues. V trimming: 2 bases; J trimming: 4 bases; junction bases outside the gene matches: 11. The CDR3 sequence: CSARRLTSGISYEQYF. CDR3 DNA (partial): TGCAGTGCTAGAAGATTAACTAGCGGGATATCGTACGAG.